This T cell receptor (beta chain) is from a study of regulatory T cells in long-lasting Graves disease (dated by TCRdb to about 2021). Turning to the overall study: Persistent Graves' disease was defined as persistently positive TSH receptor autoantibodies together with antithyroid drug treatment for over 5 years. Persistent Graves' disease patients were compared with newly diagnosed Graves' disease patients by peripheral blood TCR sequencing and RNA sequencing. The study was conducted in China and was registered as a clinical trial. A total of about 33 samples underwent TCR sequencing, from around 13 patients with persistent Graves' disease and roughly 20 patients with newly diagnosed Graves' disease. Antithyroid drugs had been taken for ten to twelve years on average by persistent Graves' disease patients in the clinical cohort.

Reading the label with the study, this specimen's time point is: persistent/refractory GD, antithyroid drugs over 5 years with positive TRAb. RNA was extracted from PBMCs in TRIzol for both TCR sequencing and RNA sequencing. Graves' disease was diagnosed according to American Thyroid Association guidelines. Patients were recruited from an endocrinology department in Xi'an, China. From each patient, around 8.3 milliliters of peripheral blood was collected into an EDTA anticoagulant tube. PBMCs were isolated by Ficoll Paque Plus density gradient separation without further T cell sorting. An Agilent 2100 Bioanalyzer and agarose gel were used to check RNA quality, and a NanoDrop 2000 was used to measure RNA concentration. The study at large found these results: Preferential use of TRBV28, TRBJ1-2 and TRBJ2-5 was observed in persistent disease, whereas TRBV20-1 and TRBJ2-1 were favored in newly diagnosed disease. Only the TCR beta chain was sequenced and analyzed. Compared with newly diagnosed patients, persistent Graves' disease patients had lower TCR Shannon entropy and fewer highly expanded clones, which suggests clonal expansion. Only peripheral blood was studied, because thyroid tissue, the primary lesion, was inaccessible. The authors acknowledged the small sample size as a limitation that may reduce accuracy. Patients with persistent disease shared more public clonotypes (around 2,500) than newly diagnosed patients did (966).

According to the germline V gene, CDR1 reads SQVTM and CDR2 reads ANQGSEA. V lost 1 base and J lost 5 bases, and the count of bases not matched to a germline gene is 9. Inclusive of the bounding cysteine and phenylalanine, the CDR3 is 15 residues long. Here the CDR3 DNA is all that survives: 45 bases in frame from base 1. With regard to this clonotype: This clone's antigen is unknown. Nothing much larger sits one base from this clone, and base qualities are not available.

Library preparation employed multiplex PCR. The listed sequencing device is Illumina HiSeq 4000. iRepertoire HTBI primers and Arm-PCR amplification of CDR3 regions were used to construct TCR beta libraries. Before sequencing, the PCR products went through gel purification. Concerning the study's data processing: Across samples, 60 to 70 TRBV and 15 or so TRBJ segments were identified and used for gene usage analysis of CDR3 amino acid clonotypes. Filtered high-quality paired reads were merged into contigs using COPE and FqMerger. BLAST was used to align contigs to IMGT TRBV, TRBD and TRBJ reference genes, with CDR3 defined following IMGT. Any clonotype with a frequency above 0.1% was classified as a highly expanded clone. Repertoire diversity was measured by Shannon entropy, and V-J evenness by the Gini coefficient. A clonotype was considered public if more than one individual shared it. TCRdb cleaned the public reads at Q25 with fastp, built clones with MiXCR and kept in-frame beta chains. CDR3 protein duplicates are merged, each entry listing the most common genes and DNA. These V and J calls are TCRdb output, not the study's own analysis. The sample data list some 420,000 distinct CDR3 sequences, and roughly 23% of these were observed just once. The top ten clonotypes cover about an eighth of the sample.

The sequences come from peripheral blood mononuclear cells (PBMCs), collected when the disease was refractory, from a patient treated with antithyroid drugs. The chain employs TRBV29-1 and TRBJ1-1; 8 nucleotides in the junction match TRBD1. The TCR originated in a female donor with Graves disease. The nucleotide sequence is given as TGCAGCGTTGAAGCGCCAGGGGGCTCCCGAACTGAAGCTTTCTTT. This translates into CSVEAPGGSRTEAFF.